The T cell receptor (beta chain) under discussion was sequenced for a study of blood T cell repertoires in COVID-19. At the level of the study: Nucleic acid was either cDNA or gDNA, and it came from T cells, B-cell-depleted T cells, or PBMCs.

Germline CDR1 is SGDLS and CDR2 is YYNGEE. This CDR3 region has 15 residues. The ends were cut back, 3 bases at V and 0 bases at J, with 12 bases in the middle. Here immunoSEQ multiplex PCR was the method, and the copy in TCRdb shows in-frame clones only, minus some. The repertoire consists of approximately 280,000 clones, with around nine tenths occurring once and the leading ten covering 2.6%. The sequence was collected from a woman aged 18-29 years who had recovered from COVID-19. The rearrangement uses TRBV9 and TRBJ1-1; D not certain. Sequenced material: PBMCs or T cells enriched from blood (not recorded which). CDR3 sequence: CASSDGKQMNTEAFF. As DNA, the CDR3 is TGTGCCAGCAGCGACGGGAAACAGATGAACACTGAAGCTTTCTTT.